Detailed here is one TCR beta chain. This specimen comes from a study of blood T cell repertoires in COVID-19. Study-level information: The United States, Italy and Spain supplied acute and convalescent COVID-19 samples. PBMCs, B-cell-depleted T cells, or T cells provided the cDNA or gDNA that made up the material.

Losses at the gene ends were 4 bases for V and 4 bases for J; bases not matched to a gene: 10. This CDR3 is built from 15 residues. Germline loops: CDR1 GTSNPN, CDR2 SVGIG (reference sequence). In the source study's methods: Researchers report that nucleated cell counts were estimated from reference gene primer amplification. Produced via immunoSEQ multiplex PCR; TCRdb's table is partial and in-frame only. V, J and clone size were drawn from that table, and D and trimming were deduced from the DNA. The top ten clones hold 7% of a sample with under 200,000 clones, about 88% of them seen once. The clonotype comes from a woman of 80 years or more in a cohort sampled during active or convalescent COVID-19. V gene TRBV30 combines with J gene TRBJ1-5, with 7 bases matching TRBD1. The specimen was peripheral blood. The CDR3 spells CAWTPPGTANQPQHF. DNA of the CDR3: TGTGCCTGGACCCCTCCCGGGACAGCAAATCAGCCCCAGCATTTT.